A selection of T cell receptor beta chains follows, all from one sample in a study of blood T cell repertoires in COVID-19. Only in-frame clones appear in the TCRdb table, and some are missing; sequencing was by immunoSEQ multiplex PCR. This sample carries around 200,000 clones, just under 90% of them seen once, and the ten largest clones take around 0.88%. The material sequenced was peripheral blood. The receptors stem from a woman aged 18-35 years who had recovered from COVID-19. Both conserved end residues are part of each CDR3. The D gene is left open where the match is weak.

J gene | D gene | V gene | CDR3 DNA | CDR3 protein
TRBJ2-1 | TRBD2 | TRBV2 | TGTGCCAGTCTGGGAGGACTCTTGGCGGGGGTCTCCTACAATGAGCAGTTCTTC | CASLGGLLAGVSYNEQFF
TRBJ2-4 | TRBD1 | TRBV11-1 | TGTGCCAGCAGTTCGGGACAGGGAACAGCCAAAAACATTCAGTACTTC | CASSSGQGTAKNIQYF
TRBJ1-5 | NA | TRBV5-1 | TGCGCCAGCAGCGCCGCAGGGGGCAATCAGCCCCAGCATTTT | CASSAAGGNQPQHF
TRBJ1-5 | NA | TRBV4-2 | TGTGCCAGCAGCCAAGATTTATCAGGGTACAATCAGCCCCAGCATTTT | CASSQDLSGYNQPQHF
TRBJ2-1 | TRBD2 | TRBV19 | TGTGCCAGTAGCAACGGGCGGGGGGACTTGTACAATGAGCAGTTCTTC | CASSNGRGDLYNEQFF
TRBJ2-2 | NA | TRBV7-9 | TGTGCCAGCAGCCCGCCCACAGGGAGGGTCACCGGGGAGCTGTTTTTT | CASSPPTGRVTGELFF
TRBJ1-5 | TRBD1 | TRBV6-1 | TGTGCCAGCAGCTCAGGGGGAAGCAATCAGCCCCAGCATTTT | CASSSGGSNQPQHF
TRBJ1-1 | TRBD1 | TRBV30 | TGTGCCTGGAGTTTGACAGGGCAACGAACTGAAGCTTTCTTT | CAWSLTGQRTEAFF
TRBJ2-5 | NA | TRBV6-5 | TGTGCCAGCAGTTACTCGGCTAGAGAGACCCAGTACTTC | CASSYSARETQYF
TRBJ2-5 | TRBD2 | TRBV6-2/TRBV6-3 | TGTGCCAGCAGTTACGGACTAGCGGGATTGGAGACCCAGTACTTC | CASSYGLAGLETQYF